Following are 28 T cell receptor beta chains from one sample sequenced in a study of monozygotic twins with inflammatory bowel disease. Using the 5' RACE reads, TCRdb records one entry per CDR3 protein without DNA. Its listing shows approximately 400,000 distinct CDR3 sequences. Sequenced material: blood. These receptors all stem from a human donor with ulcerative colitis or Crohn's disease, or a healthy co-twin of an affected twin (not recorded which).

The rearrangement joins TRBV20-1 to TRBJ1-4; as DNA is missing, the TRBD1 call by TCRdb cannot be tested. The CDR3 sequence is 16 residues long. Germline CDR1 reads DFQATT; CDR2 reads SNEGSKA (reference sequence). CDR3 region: CSARGDSTSTNEKLFF.

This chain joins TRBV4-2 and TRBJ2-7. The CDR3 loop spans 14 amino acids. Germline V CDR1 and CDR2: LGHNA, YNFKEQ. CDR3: CASSQLHESYEQYF.

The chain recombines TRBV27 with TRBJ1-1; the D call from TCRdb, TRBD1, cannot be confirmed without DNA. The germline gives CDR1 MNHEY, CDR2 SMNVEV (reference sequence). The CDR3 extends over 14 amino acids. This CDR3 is CASSSPGVNTEAFF.

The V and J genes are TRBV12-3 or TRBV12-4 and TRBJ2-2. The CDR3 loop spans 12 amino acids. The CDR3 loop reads CASRKQTGELFF.

The CDR3 loop reads CASSLDPSLLTGELFF. This chain links TRBV5-1 with TRBJ2-2. CDR1 SGHRS and CDR2 YFSETQ come from the germline V gene. The CDR3 has 16 residues.

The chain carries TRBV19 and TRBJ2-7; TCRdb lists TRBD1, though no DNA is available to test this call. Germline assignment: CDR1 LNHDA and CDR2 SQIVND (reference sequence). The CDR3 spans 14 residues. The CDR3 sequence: CASSGIGGIYEQYF.

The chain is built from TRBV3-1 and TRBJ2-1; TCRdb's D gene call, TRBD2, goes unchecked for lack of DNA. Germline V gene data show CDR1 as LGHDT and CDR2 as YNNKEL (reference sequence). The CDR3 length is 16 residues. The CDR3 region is CASSQDTGLSYNEQFF.

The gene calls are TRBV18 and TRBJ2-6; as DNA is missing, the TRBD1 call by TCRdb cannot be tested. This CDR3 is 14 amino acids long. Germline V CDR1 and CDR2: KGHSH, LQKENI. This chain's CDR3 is CASFDRAGANVLTF.

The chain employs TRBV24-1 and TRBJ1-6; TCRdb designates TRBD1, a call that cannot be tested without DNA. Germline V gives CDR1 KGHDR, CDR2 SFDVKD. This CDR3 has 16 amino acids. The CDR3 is CATRTQTGLSNSPLHF.

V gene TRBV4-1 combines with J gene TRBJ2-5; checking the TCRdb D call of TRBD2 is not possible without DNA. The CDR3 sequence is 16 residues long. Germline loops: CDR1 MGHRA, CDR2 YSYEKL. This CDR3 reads CASSQLLGLDTETQYF.

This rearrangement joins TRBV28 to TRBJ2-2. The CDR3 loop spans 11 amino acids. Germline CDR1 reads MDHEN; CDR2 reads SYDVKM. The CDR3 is CASRQTGELFF.

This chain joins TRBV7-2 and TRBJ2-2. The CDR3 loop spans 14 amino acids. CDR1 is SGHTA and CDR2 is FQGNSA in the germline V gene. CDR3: CASSLEYSTGELFF. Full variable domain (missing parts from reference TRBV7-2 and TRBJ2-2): GAGVSQSPSNKVTEKGKDVELRCDPISGHTALYWYRQSLGQGLEFLIYFQGNSAPDKSGLPSDRFSAERTGGSVSTLTIQRTQQEDSAVYLCASSLEYSTGELFFGEGSRLTVL.

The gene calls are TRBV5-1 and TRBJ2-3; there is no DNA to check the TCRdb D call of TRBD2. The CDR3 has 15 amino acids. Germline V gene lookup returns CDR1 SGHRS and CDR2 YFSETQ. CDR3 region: CASIRVAGSTDTQYF.

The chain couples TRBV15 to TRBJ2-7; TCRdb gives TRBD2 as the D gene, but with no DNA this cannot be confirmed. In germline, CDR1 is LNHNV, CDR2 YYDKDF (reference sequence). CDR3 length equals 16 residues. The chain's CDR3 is CATSQTLAGGLYEQYF.

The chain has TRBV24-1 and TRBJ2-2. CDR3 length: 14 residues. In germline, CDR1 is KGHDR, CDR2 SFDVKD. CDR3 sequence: CATSYSSFTGELFF.

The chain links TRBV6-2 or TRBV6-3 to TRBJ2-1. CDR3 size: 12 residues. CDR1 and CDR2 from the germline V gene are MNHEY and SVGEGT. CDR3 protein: CASREYINEQFF.

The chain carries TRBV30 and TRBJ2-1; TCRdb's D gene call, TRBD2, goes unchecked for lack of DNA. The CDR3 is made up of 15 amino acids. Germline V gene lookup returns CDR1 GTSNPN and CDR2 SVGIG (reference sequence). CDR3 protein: CAGREKVPLYNEQFF.

The CDR3 loop is CASSLTSGPEQFF. The chain couples TRBV5-6 to TRBJ2-1; TCRdb picks TRBD2, but there is no DNA to check that call. The length of the CDR3 is 13 residues. From germline, CDR1 is SGHDT and CDR2 YYEEEE.

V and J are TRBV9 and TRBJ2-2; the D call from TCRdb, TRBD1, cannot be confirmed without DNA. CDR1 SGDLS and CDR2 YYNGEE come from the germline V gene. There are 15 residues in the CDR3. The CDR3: CASSVEGTATGELFF.

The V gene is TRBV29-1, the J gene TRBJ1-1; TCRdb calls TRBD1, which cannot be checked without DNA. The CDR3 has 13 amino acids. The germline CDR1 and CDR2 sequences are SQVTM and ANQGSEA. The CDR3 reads CSVSWGSNTEAFF. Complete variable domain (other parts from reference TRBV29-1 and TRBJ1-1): SAVISQKPSRDICQRGTSLTIQCQVDSQVTMMFWYRQQPGQSLTLIATANQGSEATYESGFVIDKFPISRPNLTFSTLTVSNMSPEDSSIYLCSVSWGSNTEAFFGQGTRLTVV.

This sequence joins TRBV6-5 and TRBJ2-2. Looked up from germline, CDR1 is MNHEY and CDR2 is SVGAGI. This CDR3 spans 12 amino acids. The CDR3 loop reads CASLGITGELFF.

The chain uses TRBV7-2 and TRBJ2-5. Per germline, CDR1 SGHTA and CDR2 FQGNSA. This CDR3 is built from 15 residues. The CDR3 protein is CASSPSNRDRETQYF.

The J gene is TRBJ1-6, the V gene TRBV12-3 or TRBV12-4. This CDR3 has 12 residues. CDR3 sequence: CASSLLGSPLHF.

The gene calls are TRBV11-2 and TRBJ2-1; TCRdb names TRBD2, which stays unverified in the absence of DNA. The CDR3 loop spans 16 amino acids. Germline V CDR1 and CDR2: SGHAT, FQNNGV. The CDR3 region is CASSTSPQAGGNEQFF.

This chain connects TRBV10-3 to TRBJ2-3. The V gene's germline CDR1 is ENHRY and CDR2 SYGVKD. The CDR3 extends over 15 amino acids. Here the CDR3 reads CAISDVGLATDTQYF.

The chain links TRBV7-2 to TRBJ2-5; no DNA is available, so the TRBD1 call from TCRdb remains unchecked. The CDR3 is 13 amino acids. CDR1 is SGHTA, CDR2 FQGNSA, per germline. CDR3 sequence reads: CASSFGQKETQYF. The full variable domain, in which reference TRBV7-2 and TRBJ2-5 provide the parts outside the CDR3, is GAGVSQSPSNKVTEKGKDVELRCDPISGHTALYWYRQSLGQGLEFLIYFQGNSAPDKSGLPSDRFSAERTGGSVSTLTIQRTQQEDSAVYLCASSFGQKETQYFGPGTRLLVL.

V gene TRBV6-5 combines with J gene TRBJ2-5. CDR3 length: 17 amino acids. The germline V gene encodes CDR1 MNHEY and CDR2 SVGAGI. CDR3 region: CASSYPISAGHQETQYF.

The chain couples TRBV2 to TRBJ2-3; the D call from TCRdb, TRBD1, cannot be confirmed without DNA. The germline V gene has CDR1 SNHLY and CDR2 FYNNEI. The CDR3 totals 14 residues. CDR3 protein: CASSLDSFTDTQYF.